This TCR beta chain is drawn from a study of identical twins. This CDR3 spans 15 amino acids. The V gene lost 3 bases and the J gene lost 5 bases, with 16 bases spanning the gap. Germline V lookup: CDR1 SGHVS, CDR2 FQNEAQ. From the 5' RACE reads, TCRdb called clonotypes with MiXCR, one entry per CDR3 protein. The repertoire holds 500,000 or so distinct CDR3 sequences, with about 20% as singletons. These records were also assigned to another study, of T cells expressing NK-cell markers. This second study notes: Source material for TCR beta repertoires consisted of sorted CD3+CD56+NKG2C+, CD3+CD56+NKG2C- and CD3+CD56-NKG2C+ T cells. For several experiments, T cell sorting was restricted to the alpha-beta TCR population by means of an anti-gamma-delta TCR antibody.

The rearrangement joins TRBV7-8 to TRBJ1-1, with D maybe TRBD1 (6 bases). The receptor was derived from a woman under 30 in good health. The source material was CD4+ T cells sorted from blood. The CDR3 DNA follows: TGTGCCAGCAGCTTTACGTCGGGAGGGGGAACTGAAGCTTTCTTT. Protein product: CASSFTSGGGTEAFF.